The T cell receptor beta chain described here comes from a study of T cells in Graves' hyperthyroidism and ophthalmopathy. CDR3 size: 13 residues. CDR1 is SQVTM, CDR2 ANQGSEA, per germline. V was pared by 1 base and J by 2 bases, with 7 bases between. The investigators amplified TCR beta CDR3 regions from RNA transcripts. A first-round RT-PCR of the TCR CDR3 used the HTBI primer set. TCRdb redid the calling of the multiplex PCR reads with MiXCR, one entry per CDR3 protein. The sample consists of some 460,000 distinct CDR3 sequences, 15% to 18% of them appearing once. The chain combines TRBV29-1 with TRBJ2-3; no firm D call. The receptor's source is a woman younger than 35 with Graves' hyperthyroidism. Sequenced sample: blood. CDR3 DNA sequence: TGCAGCGTTGAAGCGGAAAACACAGATACGCAGTATTTT. Translated, it gives CSVEAENTDTQYF.